The rows below give T cell receptor beta chains drawn from one sample of a study of T cell changes during pregnancy in multiple sclerosis. TCRdb keeps only in-frame clones here, not all; method: immunoSEQ multiplex PCR. Of over 50,000 clones detected, about 90% appear once; the ten largest clones hold approximately 1.5%. This specimen consisted of peripheral blood, obtained in the third trimester of pregnancy. All receptors come from a female donor in good health, enrolled as a control in a pregnancy study. The CDR3 runs from the conserved cysteine through the conserved F or W. Each record gives: CDR3 DNA, CDR3 protein, V gene, clone size, D gene, J gene. D genes are given only for firm matches. Clone size is shown for a subset of rows, as once, few, many or a class of expanded clone.

cdr3_nt: TGTGCCAGCAGCCCCAACAGGGGGGCGACTGAAGCTTTCTTT
cdr3_aa: CASSPNRGATEAFF
v_call: TRBV7-2
clone_size: few
d_call: TRBD1
j_call: TRBJ1-1

cdr3_nt: TGTGCCAGTAGTCCCGAGCGGGGGGGACAGCTACACTATGGCTACACCTTC
cdr3_aa: CASSPERGGQLHYGYTF
v_call: TRBV19
clone_size: .
d_call: TRBD1
j_call: TRBJ1-2

cdr3_nt: TGTGCCAGCAGCCTAGGAATACCGGAGCAGTACTTC
cdr3_aa: CASSLGIPEQYF
v_call: TRBV28
clone_size: .
d_call: .
j_call: TRBJ2-7

cdr3_nt: TGCGCCAGCAGCCAAGCCCCGAGGGGGTTCCCCCACGAGCAGTACTTC
cdr3_aa: CASSQAPRGFPHEQYF
v_call: TRBV4-1
clone_size: .
d_call: .
j_call: TRBJ2-7

cdr3_nt: TGTGCCAGCAGCTCTACCACGGGGGGCTACACCTTC
cdr3_aa: CASSSTTGGYTF
v_call: TRBV7-3
clone_size: .
d_call: .
j_call: TRBJ1-2

cdr3_nt: TGTGCCAGCAGTTTGGGTACAGGGGGAGACTATGGCTACACCTTC
cdr3_aa: CASSLGTGGDYGYTF
v_call: TRBV28
clone_size: .
d_call: TRBD1
j_call: TRBJ1-2

cdr3_nt: TGTGCCAGCAGCCGAGTAGGGGCGAATCAGCCCCAGCATTTT
cdr3_aa: CASSRVGANQPQHF
v_call: TRBV6-1
clone_size: .
d_call: .
j_call: TRBJ1-5

cdr3_nt: TGTGCCAGCACCAGGGACAGGGGTACCTACAATGAGCAGTTCTTC
cdr3_aa: CASTRDRGTYNEQFF
v_call: TRBV25-1
clone_size: .
d_call: TRBD1
j_call: TRBJ2-1

cdr3_nt: TGTGCCAGCAGGACAGGGGATGGATCCGGGGAGCTGTTTTTT
cdr3_aa: CASRTGDGSGELFF
v_call: TRBV9
clone_size: .
d_call: TRBD1
j_call: TRBJ2-2

cdr3_nt: TGTGCCAGCAGAAGGACAGCGAACACCGGGGAGCTGTTTTTT
cdr3_aa: CASRRTANTGELFF
v_call: TRBV6-5
clone_size: .
d_call: .
j_call: TRBJ2-2

cdr3_nt: TGTGCCAGTAGTAGCCCGATGCGGGTTGGCTACACCTTC
cdr3_aa: CASSSPMRVGYTF
v_call: TRBV19
clone_size: .
d_call: .
j_call: TRBJ1-2

cdr3_nt: TGTGCCAGCAGCTTGGGGAGGAGCTCCTATAATTCACCCCTCCACTTT
cdr3_aa: CASSLGRSSYNSPLHF
v_call: TRBV13
clone_size: .
d_call: .
j_call: TRBJ1-6

cdr3_nt: TGTGCCAGCAGCCAAGACGGCGACTGGGTGGGAGATACGCAGTATTTT
cdr3_aa: CASSQDGDWVGDTQYF
v_call: TRBV4-2
clone_size: .
d_call: .
j_call: TRBJ2-3

cdr3_nt: TGTGCCAGCAGTACCCCGACAGACGGCTCTGGAAACACCATATATTTT
cdr3_aa: CASSTPTDGSGNTIYF
v_call: TRBV6-6
clone_size: .
d_call: .
j_call: TRBJ1-3

cdr3_nt: TGTGCCTGGAGTCCCCAGGGGGGCAGCTACACCTTC
cdr3_aa: CAWSPQGGSYTF
v_call: TRBV30
clone_size: .
d_call: TRBD1
j_call: TRBJ1-2

cdr3_nt: TGTGCCAGCAGCCGGGGGGGTTCAGATGGCTACACCTTC
cdr3_aa: CASSRGGSDGYTF
v_call: TRBV7-2
clone_size: .
d_call: .
j_call: TRBJ1-2

cdr3_nt: TGCGCCAGCAGCTACGGCGGTAGCGGTCTAAATGAGCAGTTCTTC
cdr3_aa: CASSYGGSGLNEQFF
v_call: TRBV5-1
clone_size: .
d_call: .
j_call: TRBJ2-1

cdr3_nt: TGTGCCAGCAGCTTGGGACTAGCGGGGTTGGATACGCAGTATTTT
cdr3_aa: CASSLGLAGLDTQYF
v_call: TRBV7-2
clone_size: .
d_call: TRBD2
j_call: TRBJ2-3

cdr3_nt: TGCAGTGCTGAGGATGAGGAAGCTTTCTTT
cdr3_aa: CSAEDEEAFF
v_call: TRBV20-1
clone_size: .
d_call: .
j_call: TRBJ1-1

cdr3_nt: TGTGCCAGCAGCCCGAGACTAGCGGGGGGGCTTACGGAGACCCAGTACTTC
cdr3_aa: CASSPRLAGGLTETQYF
v_call: TRBV9
clone_size: .
d_call: TRBD2
j_call: TRBJ2-5

cdr3_nt: TGTGCCAGCAGTGAGGAACTAGCGGGGGGGAACAATGAGCAGTTCTTC
cdr3_aa: CASSEELAGGNNEQFF
v_call: TRBV2
clone_size: .
d_call: TRBD2
j_call: TRBJ2-1

cdr3_nt: TGTGCCAGCAGCGTAGCGGGGTTAACTGAAGCTTTCTTT
cdr3_aa: CASSVAGLTEAFF
v_call: TRBV9
clone_size: few
d_call: .
j_call: TRBJ1-1

cdr3_nt: TGCGCCAGCAGTAAGGGACAGCCTCTCTATGGCTACACCTTC
cdr3_aa: CASSKGQPLYGYTF
v_call: TRBV5-1
clone_size: .
d_call: TRBD1
j_call: TRBJ1-2

cdr3_nt: TGTGCCAGCAGCTTAGGGACTATCCATGAGCAGTTCTTC
cdr3_aa: CASSLGTIHEQFF
v_call: TRBV7-9
clone_size: once
d_call: .
j_call: TRBJ2-1

cdr3_nt: TGTGCCAGTAGTTCAGCCGGGACAGGATACGAGCAGTACTTC
cdr3_aa: CASSSAGTGYEQYF
v_call: TRBV19
clone_size: .
d_call: TRBD1
j_call: TRBJ2-7

cdr3_nt: TGCGCCAGCGCATCCGGGACTATGAACACCGGGGAGCTGTTTTTT
cdr3_aa: CASASGTMNTGELFF
v_call: TRBV4-3
clone_size: .
d_call: TRBD2
j_call: TRBJ2-2

cdr3_nt: TGTGCCAGCAGTAGGCGAGCGGGACTAGTCGCCGCGAACACCGGGGAGCTGTTTTTT
cdr3_aa: CASSRRAGLVAANTGELFF
v_call: TRBV7-2
clone_size: .
d_call: TRBD2
j_call: TRBJ2-2

cdr3_nt: TGTGCCAGCAGCATCACTAGCGGGGGGGCGGAGAATGAGCAGTTCTTC
cdr3_aa: CASSITSGGAENEQFF
v_call: TRBV7-9
clone_size: once
d_call: TRBD2
j_call: TRBJ2-1

cdr3_nt: TGTGCCAGTAGTATAGGGGACAGGAGGTACAATGAGCAGTTCTTC
cdr3_aa: CASSIGDRRYNEQFF
v_call: TRBV19
clone_size: .
d_call: TRBD1
j_call: TRBJ2-1

cdr3_nt: TGTGCCAGCAGTGAAAGGCGGCAGGCGGGTGGTTCACCCCTCCACTTT
cdr3_aa: CASSERRQAGGSPLHF
v_call: TRBV2
clone_size: .
d_call: .
j_call: TRBJ1-6

cdr3_nt: TGTGCCAGCCGCGCCGGAGGTAATGAGCAGTTCTTC
cdr3_aa: CASRAGGNEQFF
v_call: TRBV27
clone_size: .
d_call: .
j_call: TRBJ2-1

cdr3_nt: TGCGCCAGCAGCCCCGGGACAGGGGAATCACCCCTCCACTTT
cdr3_aa: CASSPGTGESPLHF
v_call: TRBV5-1
clone_size: .
d_call: TRBD1
j_call: TRBJ1-6

cdr3_nt: TGTGCCTGGAGTGTCAGGGGGGACCAGCCCCAGCATTTT
cdr3_aa: CAWSVRGDQPQHF
v_call: TRBV30
clone_size: .
d_call: TRBD1
j_call: TRBJ1-5

cdr3_nt: TGTGCCAGCAGTGCGGGGGATAGGACGAACACTGAAGCTTTCTTT
cdr3_aa: CASSAGDRTNTEAFF
v_call: TRBV6-1
clone_size: .
d_call: .
j_call: TRBJ1-1

cdr3_nt: TGCGCCAGCAGCTTGACCGCCTCGGGGGGGAACAATGAGCAGTTCTTC
cdr3_aa: CASSLTASGGNNEQFF
v_call: TRBV5-1
clone_size: .
d_call: TRBD2
j_call: TRBJ2-1

cdr3_nt: TGTGCCAGCAGCGTTGGCGGCGGGGGGGGCTCCTACAATGAGCAGTTCTTC
cdr3_aa: CASSVGGGGGSYNEQFF
v_call: TRBV11-3
clone_size: .
d_call: TRBD2
j_call: TRBJ2-1

cdr3_nt: TGTGCCAGCAGTACGGCTAGCGGGGACCAAGAGACCCAGTACTTC
cdr3_aa: CASSTASGDQETQYF
v_call: TRBV2
clone_size: few
d_call: TRBD2
j_call: TRBJ2-5

cdr3_nt: TGCGCCAGCAGGGACAGGGGCTATGGCTACACCTTC
cdr3_aa: CASRDRGYGYTF
v_call: TRBV23-1
clone_size: once
d_call: TRBD1
j_call: TRBJ1-2

cdr3_nt: TGTGCCAGTAGTATGTTGGGACAGTCCTATGGCTACACCTTC
cdr3_aa: CASSMLGQSYGYTF
v_call: TRBV19
clone_size: .
d_call: TRBD1
j_call: TRBJ1-2

cdr3_nt: TGTGCCAGCAGCTTCGGAGGTTTTGGCTACACCTTC
cdr3_aa: CASSFGGFGYTF
v_call: TRBV7-2
clone_size: .
d_call: .
j_call: TRBJ1-2

cdr3_nt: TGCGCCAGCAGCTTGGACAGGATGGAAGAGACCCAGTACTTC
cdr3_aa: CASSLDRMEETQYF
v_call: TRBV5-1
clone_size: .
d_call: .
j_call: TRBJ2-5

cdr3_nt: TGCGCCAGCAGCCTTGCCAGGGGAGTCTACGAGCAGTACTTC
cdr3_aa: CASSLARGVYEQYF
v_call: TRBV4-3
clone_size: few
d_call: .
j_call: TRBJ2-7

cdr3_nt: TGTGCCAGCAGTTCCGGGTCTCCCTTATTGACTGAAGCTTTCTTT
cdr3_aa: CASSSGSPLLTEAFF
v_call: TRBV6-5
clone_size: .
d_call: .
j_call: TRBJ1-1

cdr3_nt: TGTGCCACCAGACAGATGACAGCGAACACCGGGGAGCTGTTTTTT
cdr3_aa: CATRQMTANTGELFF
v_call: TRBV15
clone_size: .
d_call: .
j_call: TRBJ2-2

cdr3_nt: TGTGCCAACACGACTTCTATTCTACGAACCAGGCAGTTCTTC
cdr3_aa: CANTTSILRTRQFF
v_call: TRBV27
clone_size: .
d_call: .
j_call: TRBJ2-1

cdr3_nt: TGTGCCAGCAGCCCCTACAGGGGGTTCGACTATGGCTACACCTTC
cdr3_aa: CASSPYRGFDYGYTF
v_call: TRBV21-1
clone_size: once
d_call: .
j_call: TRBJ1-2

cdr3_nt: TGCAGCGGCTCCCAGGGGCAAAGCACTGAAGCTTTCTTT
cdr3_aa: CSGSQGQSTEAFF
v_call: TRBV29-1
clone_size: .
d_call: .
j_call: TRBJ1-1

cdr3_nt: TGTGCCAGCAGCAAAAAAACGGGGGGACAGGGTATCCACGAGCAGTACTTC
cdr3_aa: CASSKKTGGQGIHEQYF
v_call: TRBV7-9
clone_size: .
d_call: TRBD1
j_call: TRBJ2-7

cdr3_nt: TGTGCCAGCAGCTTAGGGGGACAGGGGAGCTACACCTTC
cdr3_aa: CASSLGGQGSYTF
v_call: TRBV7-9
clone_size: once
d_call: TRBD1
j_call: TRBJ1-2

cdr3_nt: TGCGCCAGCAGCTCGCACAGGGGGAACACTGAAGCTTTCTTT
cdr3_aa: CASSSHRGNTEAFF
v_call: TRBV5-1
clone_size: .
d_call: TRBD1
j_call: TRBJ1-1

cdr3_nt: TGCAGCGTTTCTCCCGGGACTAGCACAGATACGCAGTATTTT
cdr3_aa: CSVSPGTSTDTQYF
v_call: TRBV29-1
clone_size: .
d_call: .
j_call: TRBJ2-3

cdr3_nt: TGTGCCAGCAGCTTGAGTCTACGACAGGGGGGGATCAATCAGCCCCAGCATTTT
cdr3_aa: CASSLSLRQGGINQPQHF
v_call: TRBV5-6
clone_size: once
d_call: TRBD1
j_call: TRBJ1-5

cdr3_nt: TGTGCCAGTAGTATCCAAGGACAGGGATATCAGCCCCAGCATTTT
cdr3_aa: CASSIQGQGYQPQHF
v_call: TRBV19
clone_size: .
d_call: TRBD1
j_call: TRBJ1-5

cdr3_nt: TGTGCCAGCTCACCACCTTCCCGGACAGATACGCAGTATTTT
cdr3_aa: CASSPPSRTDTQYF
v_call: TRBV18
clone_size: .
d_call: .
j_call: TRBJ2-3

cdr3_nt: TGTGCCAGCAGTTTAATGACAGGACCCTATGGCTACACCTTC
cdr3_aa: CASSLMTGPYGYTF
v_call: TRBV27
clone_size: .
d_call: .
j_call: TRBJ1-2

cdr3_nt: TGTGCCAGCAGTGAATCGGGGGACACTGAAGCTTTCTTT
cdr3_aa: CASSESGDTEAFF
v_call: TRBV6-1
clone_size: .
d_call: .
j_call: TRBJ1-1

cdr3_nt: TGTGCCAGCGGGGGGAATCAGCCCCAGCATTTT
cdr3_aa: CASGGNQPQHF
v_call: TRBV6-1
clone_size: .
d_call: .
j_call: TRBJ1-5

cdr3_nt: TGTGCCAGCAGACTACAGGTAGTCAATAATTCACCCCTCCACTTT
cdr3_aa: CASRLQVVNNSPLHF
v_call: TRBV27
clone_size: .
d_call: .
j_call: TRBJ1-6